This T cell receptor (beta chain) was observed in a study of cytomegalovirus exposure and HLA in healthy donors. A multiplex PCR was run with 60 Vbeta primers and 13 Jbeta primers. TCRdb keeps only in-frame clones here, not all; method: immunoSEQ multiplex PCR. The repertoire holds 150,000 to 200,000 clones, nearly 80% seen once, with about an eighth in the top ten. General study points: Earlier analysis looked at TCR beta V segments, and most were productive about 90% or about 30% of the time. Most CMV-associated TCR beta chains were later found to appear HLA-restricted.

With respect to this clone: Its antigen is undetermined.

This clonotype originated in a man in his fifties or sixties in good health and CMV-seropositive. The specimen was PBMCs.

The CDR3 loop reads CASSSTGGGQPQHF. Written as DNA, the CDR3 is TGTGCCAGCAGTTCCACAGGGGGTGGCCAGCCCCAGCATTTT. V is TRBV6-5 and J is TRBJ1-5; 8 nucleotides match TRBD1. The CDR3 runs 14 residues. Germline CDR1 reads MNHEY; CDR2 reads SVGAGI. With V trimmed by 4 bases and J by 7 bases, 6 bases remained unmatched.